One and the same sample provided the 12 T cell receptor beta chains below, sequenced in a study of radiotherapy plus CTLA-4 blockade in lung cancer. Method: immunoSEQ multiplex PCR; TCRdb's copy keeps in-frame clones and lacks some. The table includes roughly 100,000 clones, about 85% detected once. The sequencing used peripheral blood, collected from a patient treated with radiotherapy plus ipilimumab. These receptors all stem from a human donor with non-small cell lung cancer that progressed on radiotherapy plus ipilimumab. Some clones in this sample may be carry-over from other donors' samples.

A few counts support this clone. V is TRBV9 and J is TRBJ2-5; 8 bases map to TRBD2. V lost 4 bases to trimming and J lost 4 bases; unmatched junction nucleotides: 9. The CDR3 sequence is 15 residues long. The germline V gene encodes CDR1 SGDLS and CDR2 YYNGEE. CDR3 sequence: CASSRGGGPSETQYF. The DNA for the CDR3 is TGTGCCAGCAGCAGGGGCGGGGGGCCGTCAGAGACCCAGTACTTC.

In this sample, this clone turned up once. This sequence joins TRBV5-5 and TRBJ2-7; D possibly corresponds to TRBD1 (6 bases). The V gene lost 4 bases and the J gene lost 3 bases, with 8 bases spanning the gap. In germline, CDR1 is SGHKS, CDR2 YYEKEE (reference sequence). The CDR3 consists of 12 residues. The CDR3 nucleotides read TGTGCCAGCAGCCGGGACAACTACGAGCAGTACTTC. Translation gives CASSRDNYEQYF.

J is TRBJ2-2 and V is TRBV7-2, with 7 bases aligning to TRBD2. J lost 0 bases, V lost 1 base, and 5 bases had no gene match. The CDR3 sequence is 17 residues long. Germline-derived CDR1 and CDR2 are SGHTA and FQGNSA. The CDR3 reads CASSLESGAPNTGELFF. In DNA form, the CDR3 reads TGTGCCAGCAGCTTAGAAAGCGGGGCCCCGAACACCGGGGAGCTGTTTTTT.

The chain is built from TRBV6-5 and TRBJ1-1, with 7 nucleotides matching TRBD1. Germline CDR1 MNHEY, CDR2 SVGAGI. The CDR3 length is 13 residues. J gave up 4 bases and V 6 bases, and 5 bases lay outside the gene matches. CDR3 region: CASSRQGGTEAFF. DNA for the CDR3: TGTGCCAGCAGCAGACAGGGAGGCACTGAAGCTTTCTTT.

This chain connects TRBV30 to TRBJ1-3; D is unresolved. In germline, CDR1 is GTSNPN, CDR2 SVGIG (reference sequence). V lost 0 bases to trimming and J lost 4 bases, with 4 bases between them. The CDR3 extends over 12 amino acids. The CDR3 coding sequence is TGTGCCTGGAGTGTATGGGGAAACACCATATATTTT. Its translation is CAWSVWGNTIYF.

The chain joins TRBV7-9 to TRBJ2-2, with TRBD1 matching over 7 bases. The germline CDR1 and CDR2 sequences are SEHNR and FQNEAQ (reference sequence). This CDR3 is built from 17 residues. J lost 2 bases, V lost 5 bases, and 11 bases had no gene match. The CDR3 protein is CASSPSPGQINTGELFF. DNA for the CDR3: TGTGCCAGCAGCCCAAGCCCGGGACAGATTAACACCGGGGAGCTGTTTTTT.

The CDR3 bases are TGCGCCAGCAGCTCCTCCTACGAGCAGTACTTC. Protein sequence: CASSSSYEQYF. The rearrangement uses TRBV5-1 and TRBJ2-7; D is unclear. The CDR3 covers 11 residues. The germline V gene encodes CDR1 SGHRS and CDR2 YFSETQ. The V gene lost 3 bases and the J gene lost 0 bases, with 1 base spanning the gap.

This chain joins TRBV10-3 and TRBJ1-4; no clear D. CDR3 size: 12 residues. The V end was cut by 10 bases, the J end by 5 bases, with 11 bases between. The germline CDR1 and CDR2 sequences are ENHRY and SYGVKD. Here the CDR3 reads CATRADNEKLFF. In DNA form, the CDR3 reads TGTGCCACTCGGGCCGACAATGAAAAACTGTTTTTT.

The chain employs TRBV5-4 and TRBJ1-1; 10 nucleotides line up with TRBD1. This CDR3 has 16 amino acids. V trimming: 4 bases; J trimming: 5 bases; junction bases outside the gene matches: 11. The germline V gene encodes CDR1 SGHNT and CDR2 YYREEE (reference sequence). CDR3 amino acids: CASSPRDRGLTTEAFF. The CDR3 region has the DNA TGTGCCAGCAGCCCCCGGGACAGGGGTCTCACAACTGAAGCTTTCTTT. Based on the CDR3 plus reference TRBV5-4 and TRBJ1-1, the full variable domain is ETGVTQSPTHLIKTRGQQVTLRCSSQSGHNTVSWYQQALGQGPQFIFQYYREEENGRGNFPPRFSGLQFPNYSSELNVNALELDDSALYLCASSPRDRGLTTEAFFGQGTRLTVV.

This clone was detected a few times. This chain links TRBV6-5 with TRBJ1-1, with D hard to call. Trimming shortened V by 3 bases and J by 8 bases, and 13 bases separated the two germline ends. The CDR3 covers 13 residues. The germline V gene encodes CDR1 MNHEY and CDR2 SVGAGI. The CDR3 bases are TGTGCCAGCAGTTATACTGGTAACAGAGAAGCTTTCTTT. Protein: CASSYTGNREAFF.

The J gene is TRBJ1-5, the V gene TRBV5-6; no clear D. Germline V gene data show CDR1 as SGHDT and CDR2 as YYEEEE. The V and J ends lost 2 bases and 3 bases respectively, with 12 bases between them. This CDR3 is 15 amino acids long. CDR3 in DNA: TGTGCCAGCAGCTTATCCGGCAGGATCAATCAGCCCCAGCATTTT. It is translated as CASSLSGRINQPQHF.

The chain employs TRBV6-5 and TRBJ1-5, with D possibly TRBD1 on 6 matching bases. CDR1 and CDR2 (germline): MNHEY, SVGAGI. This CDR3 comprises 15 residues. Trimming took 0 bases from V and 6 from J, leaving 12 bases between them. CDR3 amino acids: CASSYSPTGSQPQHF. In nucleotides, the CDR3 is TGTGCCAGCAGTTACTCACCTACAGGGAGTCAGCCCCAGCATTTT.